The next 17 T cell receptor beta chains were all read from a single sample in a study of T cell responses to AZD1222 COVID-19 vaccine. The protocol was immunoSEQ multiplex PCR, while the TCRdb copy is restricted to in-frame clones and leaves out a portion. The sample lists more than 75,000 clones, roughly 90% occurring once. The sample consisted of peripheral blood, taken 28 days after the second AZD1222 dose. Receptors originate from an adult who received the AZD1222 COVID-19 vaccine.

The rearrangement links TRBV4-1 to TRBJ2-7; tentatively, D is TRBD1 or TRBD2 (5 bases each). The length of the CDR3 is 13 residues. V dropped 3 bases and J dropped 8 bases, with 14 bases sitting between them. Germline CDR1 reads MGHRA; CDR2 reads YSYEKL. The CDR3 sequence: CASSQGTDSKQYF. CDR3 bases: TGCGCCAGCAGCCAGGGGACGGATTCGAAGCAGTACTTC.

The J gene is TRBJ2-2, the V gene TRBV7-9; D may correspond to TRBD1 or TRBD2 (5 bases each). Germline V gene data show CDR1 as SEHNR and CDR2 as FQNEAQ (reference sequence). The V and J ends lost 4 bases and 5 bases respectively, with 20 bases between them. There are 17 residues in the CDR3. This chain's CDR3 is CASSSVRGEGFTGELFF. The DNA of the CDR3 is TGTGCCAGCAGCTCAGTGAGAGGAGAGGGGTTTACCGGGGAGCTGTTTTTT.

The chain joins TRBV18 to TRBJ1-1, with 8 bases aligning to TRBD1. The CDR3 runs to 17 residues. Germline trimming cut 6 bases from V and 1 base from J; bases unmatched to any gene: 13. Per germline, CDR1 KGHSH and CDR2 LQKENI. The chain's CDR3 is CASSMAGPGGANTEAFF. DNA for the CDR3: TGTGCCAGCTCTATGGCGGGGCCAGGGGGCGCGAACACTGAAGCTTTCTTT.

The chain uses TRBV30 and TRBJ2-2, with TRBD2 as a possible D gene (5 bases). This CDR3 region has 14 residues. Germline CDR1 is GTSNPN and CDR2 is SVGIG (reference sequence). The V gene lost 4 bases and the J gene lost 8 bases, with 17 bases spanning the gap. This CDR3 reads CAWNDGLPGGELFF. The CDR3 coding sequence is TGTGCCTGGAATGACGGACTCCCGGGGGGGGAGCTGTTTTTT.

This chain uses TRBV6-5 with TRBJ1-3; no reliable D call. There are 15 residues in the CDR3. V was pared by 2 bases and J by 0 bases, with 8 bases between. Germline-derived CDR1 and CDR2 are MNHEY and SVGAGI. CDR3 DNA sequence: TGTGCCAGCAGTTACACCACAAACTCTGGAAACACCATATATTTT. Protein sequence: CASSYTTNSGNTIYF.

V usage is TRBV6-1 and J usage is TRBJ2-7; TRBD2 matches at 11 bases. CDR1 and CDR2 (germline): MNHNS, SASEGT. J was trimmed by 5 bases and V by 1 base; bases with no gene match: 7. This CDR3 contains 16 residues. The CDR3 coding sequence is TGTGCCAGCAGTGAAGGGGTAGCGGGAGGGCCTCACGAGCAGTACTTC. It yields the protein CASSEGVAGGPHEQYF.

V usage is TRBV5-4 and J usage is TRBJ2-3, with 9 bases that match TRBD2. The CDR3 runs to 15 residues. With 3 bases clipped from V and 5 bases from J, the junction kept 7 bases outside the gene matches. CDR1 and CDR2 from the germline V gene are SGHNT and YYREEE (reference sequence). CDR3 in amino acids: CASSWGLARGDTQYF. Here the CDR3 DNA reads TGTGCCAGCAGCTGGGGACTAGCTAGGGGAGATACGCAGTATTTT.

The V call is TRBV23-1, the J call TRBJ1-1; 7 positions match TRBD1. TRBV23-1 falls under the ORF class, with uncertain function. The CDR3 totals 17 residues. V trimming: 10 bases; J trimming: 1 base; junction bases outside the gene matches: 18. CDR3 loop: CAIKSDPTGEANTEAFF. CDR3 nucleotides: TGCGCCATCAAAAGCGATCCTACAGGGGAAGCGAACACTGAAGCTTTCTTT.

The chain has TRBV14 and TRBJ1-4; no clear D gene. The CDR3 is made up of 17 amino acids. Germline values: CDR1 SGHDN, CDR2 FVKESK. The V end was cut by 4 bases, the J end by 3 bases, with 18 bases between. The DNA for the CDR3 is TGTGCCAGCAGCCGGGGTCCGAGCGGGGTGCCTAATGAAAAACTGTTTTTT. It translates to CASSRGPSGVPNEKLFF.

CDR3 sequence reads: CASRTTGAGANVLTF. CDR3 in DNA: TGTGCCAGCAGGACGACAGGGGCTGGGGCCAACGTCCTGACTTTC. This chain uses TRBV7-9 with TRBJ2-6, with 8 positions matching TRBD1. The J segment lost 2 bases and the V segment lost 6 bases, leaving 3 bases of the junction unmatched. Germline values: CDR1 SEHNR, CDR2 FQNEAQ (reference sequence). The CDR3 has 15 amino acids.

The CDR3 coding sequence is TGTGCCAGCAGCTCCAGGGGGGACCAGCCCCAGCATTTT. This sequence encodes CASSSRGDQPQHF. This chain uses TRBV9 with TRBJ1-5; 7 nucleotides line up with TRBD1. There are 13 residues in the CDR3. Germline values: CDR1 SGDLS, CDR2 YYNGEE. Losses at the gene ends were 4 bases for V and 7 bases for J; bases not matched to a gene: 5. The entire variable domain, with the rest obtained from reference TRBV9 and TRBJ1-5, is as follows: DSGVTQTPKHLITATGQRVTLRCSPRSGDLSVYWYQQSLDQGLQFLIQYYNGEERAKGNILERFSAQQFPDLHSELNLSSLELGDSALYFCASSSRGDQPQHFGDGTRLSIL.

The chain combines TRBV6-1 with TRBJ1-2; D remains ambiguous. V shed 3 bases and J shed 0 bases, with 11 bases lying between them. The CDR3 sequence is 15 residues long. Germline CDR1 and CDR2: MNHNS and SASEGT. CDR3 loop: CASSEVHGTNYGYTF. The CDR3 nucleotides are TGTGCCAGCAGTGAGGTACACGGCACTAACTATGGCTACACCTTC.

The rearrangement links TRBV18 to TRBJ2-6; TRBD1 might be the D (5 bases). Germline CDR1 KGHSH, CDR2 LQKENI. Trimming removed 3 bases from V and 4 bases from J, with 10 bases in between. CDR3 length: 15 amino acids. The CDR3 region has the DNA TGTGCCAGCTCACCCCGACAGACCGGGGCCAACGTCCTGACTTTC. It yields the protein CASSPRQTGANVLTF.

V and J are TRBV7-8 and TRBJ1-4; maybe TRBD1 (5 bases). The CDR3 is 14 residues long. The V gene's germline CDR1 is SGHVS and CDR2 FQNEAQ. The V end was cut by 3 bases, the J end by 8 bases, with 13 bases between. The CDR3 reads CASSLGGLGEKLFF. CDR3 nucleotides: TGTGCCAGCAGCTTGGGGGGGTTAGGAGAAAAACTGTTTTTT.

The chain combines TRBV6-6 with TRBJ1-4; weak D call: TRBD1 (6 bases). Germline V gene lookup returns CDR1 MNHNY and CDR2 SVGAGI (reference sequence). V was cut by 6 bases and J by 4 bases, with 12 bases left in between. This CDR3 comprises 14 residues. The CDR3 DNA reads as TGTGCCAGCAGCTCTGACAGGCTTAATGAAAAACTGTTTTTT. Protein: CASSSDRLNEKLFF.

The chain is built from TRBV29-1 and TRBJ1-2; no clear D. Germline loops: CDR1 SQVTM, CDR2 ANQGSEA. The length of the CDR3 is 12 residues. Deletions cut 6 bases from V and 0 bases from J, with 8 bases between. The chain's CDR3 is CSVLPPNYGYTF. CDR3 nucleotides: TGCAGCGTATTGCCTCCTAACTATGGCTACACCTTC.

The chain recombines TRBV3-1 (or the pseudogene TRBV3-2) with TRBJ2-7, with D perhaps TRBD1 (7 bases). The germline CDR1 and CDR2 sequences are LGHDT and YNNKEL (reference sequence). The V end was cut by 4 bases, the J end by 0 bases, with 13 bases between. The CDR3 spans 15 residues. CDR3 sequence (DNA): TGTGCCAGCAGCCCCAGACAGGGACTCTCCTACGAGCAGTACTTC. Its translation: CASSPRQGLSYEQYF.